A selection of T cell receptor beta chains follows, all from one sample in a study of regulatory T cells in long-lasting Graves disease. TCRdb fed the multiplex PCR reads into MiXCR, producing one record per CDR3 protein. The data hold a few hundred thousand distinct CDR3 sequences, with under 25% observed a single time. The input for sequencing was peripheral blood mononuclear cells (PBMCs), taken when the disease was refractory, from a patient treated with antithyroid drugs. The receptors were gathered from a female donor with Graves disease. Both conserved end residues are part of each CDR3. D genes are given only for firm matches. Clone size is not always given. Where it is, it says once, few, many or a class for expanded clones.

v_call	j_call	clone_size	d_call	cdr3_nt	cdr3_aa
TRBV7-9	TRBJ2-7	few	TRBD1	TGTGCCAGCAGACAGGGGCTGGGGGAGCAGTACTTC	CASRQGLGEQYF
TRBV29-1	TRBJ2-5	many	.	TGCAGCGTCGGGACAACCCTCCAAGAGACCCAGTACTTC	CSVGTTLQETQYF
TRBV12-3/TRBV12-4	TRBJ2-7	.	.	TGTGCCAGCAGTTTAGCGGGGCACTACGAGCGGTACTTC	CASSLAGHYERYF
TRBV28	TRBJ1-1	many	.	TGTGCCAGCAGGATGAACACTGAAGCTTTCTTT	CASRMNTEAFF
TRBV5-1	TRBJ2-7	few	.	TGCGCCAGCAGCTCCGGGACTTTAAACTACGAGCAGTACTTC	CASSSGTLNYEQYF
TRBV27	TRBJ1-2	.	.	TGTGCCAGCAGTGAACAGGGTCCCTATGGCTACACCTTC	CASSEQGPYGYTF
TRBV10-3	TRBJ1-6	.	TRBD1	TGTGCCATCCGGACAGGCCACGGCTCACCCCTCCACTTT	CAIRTGHGSPLHF
TRBV4-3	TRBJ2-7	.	TRBD2	TGCGCCAGCAGCCAAGATAACCCCGGACTAGCGGGAGTCTCCTACGAGCAGTACTTC	CASSQDNPGLAGVSYEQYF
TRBV7-2	TRBJ1-1	many	.	TGTGCCAGCAGCTTAGACAGCAACACTGAAGCTTTCTTT	CASSLDSNTEAFF
TRBV27	TRBJ2-5	many	TRBD2	TGTGCCAGCAGTCCGGGAGGGCGACCGGAGACCCAGTACTTC	CASSPGGRPETQYF
TRBV7-2	TRBJ2-2	few	TRBD2	TGTGCCAGCAGCCATTCCGGGACTAGGGCTGCCACCGGGGAGCTGTTTTTT	CASSHSGTRAATGELFF
TRBV30	TRBJ2-5	many	.	TGTGCCTGGAGGGATCAGGGGCAAGAGACCCAGTACTTC	CAWRDQGQETQYF
TRBV6-1	TRBJ1-5	few	.	TGTGCCAGCAGCGGATGGGAACAGCCCCAGCATTTT	CASSGWEQPQHF
TRBV28	TRBJ1-5	.	.	TGTGCCAGCAGTTTAGGGGTGGCGGACAATCAGCCCCAGCATTTT	CASSLGVADNQPQHF
TRBV7-2	TRBJ2-5	.	TRBD1	TGTGCCAGCAGCCGAACAGGGGGAATGGGGACCCAGTACTTC	CASSRTGGMGTQYF
TRBV28	TRBJ1-1	many	.	TGTGCCAGCAGACCAGGGTTAACAACCACTGAAGCTTTCTTT	CASRPGLTTTEAFF
TRBV5-1	TRBJ2-7	many	TRBD2	TGCGCCAGCAGCTTGGGGTCGGGAGGGGGCTACGAGCAGTACTTC	CASSLGSGGGYEQYF
TRBV28	TRBJ1-6	many	.	TGTGCCAGCAGTCGACCTCCCGATTCGCCCCTCCACTTT	CASSRPPDSPLHF
TRBV4-1	TRBJ2-7	.	TRBD1	TGCGCCAGCAGCCAGGACCATCCGGGACAGGCCTCTTACGAGCAGTACTTC	CASSQDHPGQASYEQYF
TRBV27	TRBJ1-5	.	.	TGTGCCGAGGTAAAGGGCGCGGGCAATCAGCCCCAGCATTTT	CAEVKGAGNQPQHF
TRBV7-9	TRBJ1-2	many	.	TGTGCCAGCAGCTCCGGGAGGGGGGCTAGAGAATATGGCTACACCTTC	CASSSGRGAREYGYTF
TRBV2	TRBJ2-2	few	TRBD2	TGTGCCAGCCTCAATAAGGGACTAGCGGTCACCGGGGAGCTGTTTTTT	CASLNKGLAVTGELFF
TRBV6-1	TRBJ2-7	many	TRBD2	TGTGCCAGCAGTGATGCCGGGACTAGCGGGAACCACGAGCAGTACTTC	CASSDAGTSGNHEQYF
TRBV7-2	TRBJ2-7	.	TRBD1	TGTGCCAGCGGGACGACAGGGGCGTCCTACGAGCAGTACTTC	CASGTTGASYEQYF
TRBV19	TRBJ1-1	.	TRBD1	TGTGCCAGTAGTATACGGACAGGAACGAACACTGAAGCTTTCTTT	CASSIRTGTNTEAFF
TRBV3-1	TRBJ1-2	many	.	TGTGCCAGCAGCCAAGAGCCGGCGGACTACACCTTC	CASSQEPADYTF
TRBV12-3/TRBV12-4	TRBJ2-2	.	TRBD2	TGTGCCGGCCTGAAGGGGACTAGCGGTGACACCGGGGAGCTGTTTTTT	CAGLKGTSGDTGELFF
TRBV27	TRBJ2-7	.	.	TGTGCCAGCAGTTTTGAGTTAGCGACGCCCCTCCGGGAGCAGTACTTC	CASSFELATPLREQYF
TRBV11-2	TRBJ2-2	.	.	TGTGCCAGCAGCACCGACAGGTCCGGGGAGCTGTTTTTT	CASSTDRSGELFF
TRBV15	TRBJ2-3	few	.	TGTGCCACTACAAATCCAAACACAGATACGCAGTATTTT	CATTNPNTDTQYF
TRBV6-2/TRBV6-3	TRBJ2-6	.	.	TGTGCCAGCACCAGGACTGGGGCCAACGTCCTGACTTTC	CASTRTGANVLTF
TRBV11-2	TRBJ2-7	.	.	TGTGCCAGCAGCCCCGACCCTAGCGAATTTTACTACGAGCAGTACTTC	CASSPDPSEFYYEQYF
TRBV28	TRBJ2-7	.	.	TGTGCCAGCAGTGTCTTGAGCGAGCAGTACTTC	CASSVLSEQYF
TRBV3-1	TRBJ2-2	many	.	TGTGCCAGCAGCCGGGTTTACACCGGGGAGCTGTTTTTT	CASSRVYTGELFF
TRBV6-1	TRBJ1-3	many	.	TGTGCCAGCACCAGGGGAACTGGAAACACCATATATTTT	CASTRGTGNTIYF
TRBV11-2	TRBJ2-5	many	.	TGTGCCAGCAGGGTGGCGGAGACCCAGTACTTC	CASRVAETQYF
TRBV19	TRBJ1-5	few	TRBD1	TGTGCCTCAAGCGGGGGACAGCCCAATCAGCCCCAGCATTTT	CASSGGQPNQPQHF
TRBV5-1	TRBJ2-3	few	.	TGCGCCAGCCTCGGACAGAACACAGATACGCAGTATTTT	CASLGQNTDTQYF
TRBV27	TRBJ1-2	many	TRBD1	TGTGCCAGCAGTACTGGGACAGGACACTATGGCTACACCTTC	CASSTGTGHYGYTF
TRBV28	TRBJ2-5	.	.	TGTGCCAGCAGGATAAACCTACAACCCCTAGAGACCCAGTACTTC	CASRINLQPLETQYF
TRBV2	TRBJ1-3	.	.	TGTGCCAGCAGCTTTTCACCACAGGCCTCTGGAAACACCATATATTTT	CASSFSPQASGNTIYF
TRBV4-3	TRBJ1-1	.	.	TGCGCCAGCAGCCAAGACCGGGTCCTGAACACTGAAGCTTTCTTT	CASSQDRVLNTEAFF
TRBV5-5	TRBJ2-7	.	.	TGTGCCAGCAGCCCCCCCCCGGGCGGGATTTTGTACGAGCAGTACTTC	CASSPPPGGILYEQYF
TRBV27	TRBJ2-3	.	TRBD1	TGTGCCAGCAGTTTTACAGGGGTGGGCACAGATACGCAGTATTTT	CASSFTGVGTDTQYF
TRBV7-2	TRBJ1-3	.	.	TGTGCCAGCAGCGTCGAAGGGGGAAACACCATATATTTT	CASSVEGGNTIYF
TRBV28	TRBJ2-1	many	TRBD2	TGTGCCAGCATCACGACTAGCGGGACCCGTACAGAGCAGTTCTTC	CASITTSGTRTEQFF
TRBV4-1	TRBJ1-1	few	.	TGCGCCAGCAGCCAGATCTTGAGGGGCACTGAAGCTTTCTTT	CASSQILRGTEAFF
TRBV25-1	TRBJ2-2	few	TRBD1	TGTGCCAGCAGTGAAAGCAACAGGGGGCCTCCCGGGGAGCTGTTTTTT	CASSESNRGPPGELFF
TRBV20-1	TRBJ2-5	once	.	TGCAGTGCCCGCCTGCCAGGGGACGAGACCCAGTACTTC	CSARLPGDETQYF
TRBV10-1	TRBJ2-3	once	.	TGCGCCAGCAGCGACGGGACGAGGCCCCCACGGCCCACCGATACGCAGTATTTT	CASSDGTRPPRPTDTQYF
TRBV12-3/TRBV12-4	TRBJ2-5	many	.	TGTGCCAGCAGTTCCGGGAGTTACCAAGAGACCCAGTACTTC	CASSSGSYQETQYF